This T cell receptor (beta chain) was captured in a study of T cell responses to AZD1222 COVID-19 vaccine (dated by TCRdb to the early 2020s). The study in broad terms: AZD1222 recipients given second doses at about 4 weeks or at about 12 weeks were pooled, since spike-specific TCR depth and breadth were not found to differ between the two schedules. Trial participants were enrolled by age into 18-55, 56-69 and 70-plus year subgroups, with roughly 150, 30 and 60 TCR-sequenced participants respectively. A total of over 230 trial participants underwent TCR sequencing, of whom 200 to 220 had received two doses of AZD1222 and about 25 had received two doses of the MenACWY control vaccine.

The CDR3 regions of human TCRbeta chains were analyzed by immunosequencing. The original pipeline was this. Repertoire TCRs were matched against a reference library of SARS-CoV-2-specific TCRs generated with the MIRA antigen-specificity platform. Breadth was defined as the fraction of unique TCRs that were SARS-CoV-2-associated. Depth was defined as the fraction of total T cells that were SARS-CoV-2-associated. Using the MIRA data, every spike-specific TCR was mapped to the spike region that the TCR reacted to and assigned to either a CD4 or a CD8 class. Log10-transformed breadth and depth values were compared by one-way ANOVA with Sidak's multiple comparisons tests. TCRdb took this table from immuneACCESS and kept in-frame rearrangements with V and J called. Such tables lack part of the clones; where checked against another copy, unresolved V genes explain under half of the gap, and the rest is unexplained. V and J calls and clone size come straight from that table; D and trimming were deduced from the DNA. The sample table contains some 130,000 clones; only one count was recorded for approximately 91% of them. The ten largest clonotypes hold roughly 2.6% of the sample.

From cysteine to phenylalanine, the CDR3 is 12 amino acids long. Of all the DNA, just the CDR3 is kept, 36 bases in frame from base 1. CDR1 and CDR2, per the germline V gene (reference sequence), are SEHNR and FQNEAQ. Cut back by 0 bases and 7 bases, the V and J ends lie 4 bases apart. What the time point label conveys for this sample: baseline before first vaccination. Samples from vaccinated people were obtained from the UK trials COV001 and COV002, which included a single-blind randomized controlled phase 2/3 trial of AZD1222 (ChAdOx1 nCoV-19) in healthy adults. Trial participant PBMC samples were collected at day 0 and day 28 after the second dose for TCRbeta chain sequencing. Notes on this clone: Its antigen remains unidentified. Base quality data are lacking; no much larger clone is found one base away.

The research as a whole found: The 56-69-year group was small, and its depth increase did not reach significance, likely because of low power. Because no samples from the day 14 peak response were available, repertoires could be characterized only after the peak T cell response. Nearly half of unique spike-specific TCRs reportedly recognized epitopes outside regions mutated in the B.1.351 and B.1.1.7 variants. Conclusions about previously exposed vaccinees were limited because only six AZD1222 recipients were SARS-CoV-2 seropositive at baseline. Spike-specific TCR breadth and depth rose significantly after two AZD1222 doses compared with day 0 and with MenACWY recipients. Most participants were white British and females outnumbered males, and the authors suggested that clonal diversity may have been underestimated. Vaccine-associated CD4 TCRs spanned the whole spike protein, with dominant responses in regions 160-218 and 743-854.

The sample consisted of peripheral blood, taken on day 0 of AZD1222 vaccination. The chain is encoded by TRBV7-9 joined to TRBJ2-1; no D gene call is confident. The sequence came from an adult in good health. The CDR3 reads CASSLAWNEQFF. The DNA is TGTGCCAGCAGCTTAGCCTGGAATGAGCAGTTCTTC.